This T cell receptor (beta chain) was retrieved from a study of OX40 agonist ivuxolimab in advanced cancers. For the study at large: Patients received intravenous ivuxolimab every 2 weeks at 0.01 to 10 mg/kg. Three patients responded partially, comprising one with hepatocellular carcinoma and two with cutaneous melanoma. Study conclusions and caveats: Fewer expanded clones were found on average in CD4+ than in CD8+ T cells.

Note on this clone: Its antigen is unidentified.

Here immunoSEQ multiplex PCR was the method, and the copy in TCRdb shows in-frame clones only, minus some. Of tens of thousands of clones listed, about nine tenths are singletons. This receptor was identified in an adult with an advanced solid tumor such as melanoma, head and neck, liver or kidney cancer. The sequencing used CD4+ or CD8+ T cells sorted from blood, collected in a trial of the OX40 agonist ivuxolimab.

CDR3 DNA sequence: TGTGCCAGCAGCATAATAGGCAAGGGGGGGGCCTACGAGCAGTACTTC. This gives the protein CASSIIGKGGAYEQYF. The V gene is TRBV28, the J gene TRBJ2-7; weak D call: TRBD2 (7 bases). CDR1 and CDR2 (germline): MDHEN, SYDVKM. The CDR3 is 16 amino acids. V lost 6 bases and J lost 2, with 20 bases in between.